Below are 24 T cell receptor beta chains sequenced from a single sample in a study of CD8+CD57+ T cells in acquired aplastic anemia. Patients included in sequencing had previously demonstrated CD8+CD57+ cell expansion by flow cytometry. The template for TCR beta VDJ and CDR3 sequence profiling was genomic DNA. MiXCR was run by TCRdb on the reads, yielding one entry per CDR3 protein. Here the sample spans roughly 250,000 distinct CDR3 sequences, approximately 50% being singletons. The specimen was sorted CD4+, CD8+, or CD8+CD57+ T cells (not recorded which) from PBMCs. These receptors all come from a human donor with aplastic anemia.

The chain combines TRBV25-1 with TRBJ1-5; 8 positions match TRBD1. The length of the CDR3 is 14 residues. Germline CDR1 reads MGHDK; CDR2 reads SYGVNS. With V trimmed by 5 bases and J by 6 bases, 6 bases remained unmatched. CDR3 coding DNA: TGTGCCAGCAGTACCAGGGGGCGACGTCAGCCCCAGCATTTT. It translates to CASSTRGRRQPQHF.

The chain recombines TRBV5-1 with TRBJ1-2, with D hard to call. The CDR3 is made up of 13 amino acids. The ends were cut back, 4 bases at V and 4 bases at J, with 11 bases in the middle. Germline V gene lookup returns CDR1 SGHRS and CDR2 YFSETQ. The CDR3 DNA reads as TGCGCCAGCAGCCAGAGAGGGAGCTATGGCTACACCTTC. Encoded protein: CASSQRGSYGYTF. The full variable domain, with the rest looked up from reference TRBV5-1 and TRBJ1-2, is KAGVTQTPRYLIKTRGQQVTLSCSPISGHRSVSWYQQTPGQGLQFLFEYFSETQRNKGNFPGRFSGRQFSNSRSEMNVSTLELGDSALYLCASSQRGSYGYTFGSGTRLTVV.

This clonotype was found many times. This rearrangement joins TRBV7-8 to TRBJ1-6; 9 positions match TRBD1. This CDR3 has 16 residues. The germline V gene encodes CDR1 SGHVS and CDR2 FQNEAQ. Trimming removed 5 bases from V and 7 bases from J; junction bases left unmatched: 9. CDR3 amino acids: CASSHERGTGNSPLHF. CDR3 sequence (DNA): TGTGCCAGCAGCCACGAAAGAGGGACAGGGAATTCACCCCTCCACTTT.

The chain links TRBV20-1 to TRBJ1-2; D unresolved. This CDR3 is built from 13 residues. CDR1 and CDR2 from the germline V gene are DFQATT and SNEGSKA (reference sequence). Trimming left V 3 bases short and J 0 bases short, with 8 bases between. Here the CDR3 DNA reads TGCAGTGCTAGTGTCGGAACTAACTATGGCTACACCTTC. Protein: CSASVGTNYGYTF.

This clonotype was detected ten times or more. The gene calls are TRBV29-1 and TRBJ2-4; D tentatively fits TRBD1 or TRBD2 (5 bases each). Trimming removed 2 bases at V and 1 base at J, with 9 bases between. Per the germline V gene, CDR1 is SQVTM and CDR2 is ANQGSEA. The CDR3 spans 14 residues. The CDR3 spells CSVEPREAKNIQYF. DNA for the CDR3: TGCAGCGTTGAACCCAGGGAGGCCAAAAACATTCAGTACTTC.

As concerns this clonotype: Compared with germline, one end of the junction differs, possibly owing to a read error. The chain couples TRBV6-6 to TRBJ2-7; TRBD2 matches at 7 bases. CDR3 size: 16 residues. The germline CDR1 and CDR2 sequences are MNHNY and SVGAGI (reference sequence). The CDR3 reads CANSYSPVAGTYEQYF. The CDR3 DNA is TGTGCCAACAGTTACTCGCCCGTAGCGGGTACCTACGAGCAGTACTTC.

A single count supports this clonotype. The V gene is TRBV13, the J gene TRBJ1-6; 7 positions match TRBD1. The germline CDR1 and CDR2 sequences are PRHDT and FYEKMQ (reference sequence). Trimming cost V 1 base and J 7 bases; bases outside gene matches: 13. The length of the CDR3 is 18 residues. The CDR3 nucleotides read TGTGCCAGCAGCTTAGAGCGGACAGGACCCGGTAGGAATTCACCCCTCCACTTT. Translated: CASSLERTGPGRNSPLHF.

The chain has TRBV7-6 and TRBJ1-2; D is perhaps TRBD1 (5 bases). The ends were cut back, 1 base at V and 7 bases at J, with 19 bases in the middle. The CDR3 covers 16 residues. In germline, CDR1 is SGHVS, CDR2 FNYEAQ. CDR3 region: CASSLGTSGTLGGYTF. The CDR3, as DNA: TGTGCCAGCAGCTTAGGGACTAGCGGGACCCTAGGTGGCTACACCTTC.

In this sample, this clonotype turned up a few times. CDR3 protein: CASSLTGSLTYEQYF. The CDR3 nucleotides are TGTGCCAGCAGTTTAACCGGGAGTCTAACCTACGAGCAGTACTTC. This chain uses TRBV6-1 with TRBJ2-7, with TRBD2 as a possible D gene (6 bases). CDR1 and CDR2 from the germline V gene are MNHNS and SASEGT. The CDR3 totals 15 residues. Trimming removed 5 bases from V and 2 bases from J, with 16 bases in between.

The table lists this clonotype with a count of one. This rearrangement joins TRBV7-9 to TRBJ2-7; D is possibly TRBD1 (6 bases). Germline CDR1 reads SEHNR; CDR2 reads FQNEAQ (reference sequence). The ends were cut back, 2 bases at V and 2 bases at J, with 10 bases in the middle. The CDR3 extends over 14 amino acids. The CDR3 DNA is TGTGCCAGCAGCTTAACGCAGGGGACCTACGAGCAGTACGTC. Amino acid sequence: CASSLTQGTYEQYV.

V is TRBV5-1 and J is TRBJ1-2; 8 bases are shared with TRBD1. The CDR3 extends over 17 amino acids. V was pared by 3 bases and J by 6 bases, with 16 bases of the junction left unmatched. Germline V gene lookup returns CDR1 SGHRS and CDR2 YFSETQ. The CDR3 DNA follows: TGCGCCAGCAGCTACAGGACAGGGAACGGGAGAAGGAATGGCTACACCTTC. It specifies CASSYRTGNGRRNGYTF.

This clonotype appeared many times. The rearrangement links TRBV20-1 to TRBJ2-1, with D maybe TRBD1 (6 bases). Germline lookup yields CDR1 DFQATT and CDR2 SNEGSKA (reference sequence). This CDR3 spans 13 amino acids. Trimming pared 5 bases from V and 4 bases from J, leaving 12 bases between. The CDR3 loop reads CSARGQPYNEQFF. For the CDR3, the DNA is TGCAGTGCTCGTGGACAGCCTTACAATGAGCAGTTCTTC.

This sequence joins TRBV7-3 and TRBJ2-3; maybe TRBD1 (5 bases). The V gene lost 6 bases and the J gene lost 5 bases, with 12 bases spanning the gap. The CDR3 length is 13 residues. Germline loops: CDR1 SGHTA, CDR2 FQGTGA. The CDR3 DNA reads TGTGCCAGCAGTCCTCAAGGGGTAGATACGCAGTATTTT. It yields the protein CASSPQGVDTQYF.

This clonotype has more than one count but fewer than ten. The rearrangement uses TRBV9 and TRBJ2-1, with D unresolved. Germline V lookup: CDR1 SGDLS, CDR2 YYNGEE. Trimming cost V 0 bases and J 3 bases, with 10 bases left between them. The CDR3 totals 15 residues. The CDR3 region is CASSVATDLYNEQFF. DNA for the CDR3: TGTGCCAGCAGCGTAGCTACAGACCTCTACAATGAGCAGTTCTTC.

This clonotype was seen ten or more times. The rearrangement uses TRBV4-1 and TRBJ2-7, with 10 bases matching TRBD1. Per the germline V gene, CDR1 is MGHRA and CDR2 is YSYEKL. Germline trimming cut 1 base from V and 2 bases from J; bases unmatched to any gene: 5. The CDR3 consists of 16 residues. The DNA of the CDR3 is TGCGCCAGCAGCCAAGTTTCCGGACAGGGGGCCTACGAGCAGTACTTC. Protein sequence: CASSQVSGQGAYEQYF.

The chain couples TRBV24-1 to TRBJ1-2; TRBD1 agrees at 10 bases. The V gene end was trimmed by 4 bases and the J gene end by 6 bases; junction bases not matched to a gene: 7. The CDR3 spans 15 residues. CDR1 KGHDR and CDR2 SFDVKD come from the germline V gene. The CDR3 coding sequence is TGTGCCACCAGTGACCCTGACAGGGGGCCTAATGGCTACACCTTC. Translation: CATSDPDRGPNGYTF.

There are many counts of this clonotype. Here the CDR3 DNA reads TGTGCCAGCAGCTTAGCGCTTGATTGGGACGAGCAGTACTTC. Translating gives CASSLALDWDEQYF. This sequence joins TRBV7-9 and TRBJ2-7; no definite D call. The length of the CDR3 is 14 residues. V lost 0 bases and J 5 bases, leaving 11 bases between the germline ends. Germline-derived CDR1 and CDR2 are SEHNR and FQNEAQ (reference sequence).

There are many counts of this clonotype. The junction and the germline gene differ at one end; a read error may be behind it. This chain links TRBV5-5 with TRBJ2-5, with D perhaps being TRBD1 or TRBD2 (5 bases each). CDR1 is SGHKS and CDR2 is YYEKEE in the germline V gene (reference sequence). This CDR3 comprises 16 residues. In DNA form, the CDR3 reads TGTGCCAACAGCTTCTCCTTCATGAGGGGTGGAGAGACCCAGTACTTC. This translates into CANSFSFMRGGETQYF. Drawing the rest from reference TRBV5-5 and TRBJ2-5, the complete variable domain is DAGVTQSPTHLIKTRGQQVTLRCSPISGHKSVSWYQQVLGQGPQFIFQYYEKEERGRGNFPDRFSARQFPNYSSELNVNALLLGDSALYLCANSFSFMRGGETQYFGPGTRLLVL.

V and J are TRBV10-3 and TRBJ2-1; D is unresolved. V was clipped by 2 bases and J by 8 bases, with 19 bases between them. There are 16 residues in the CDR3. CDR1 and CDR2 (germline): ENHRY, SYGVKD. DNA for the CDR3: TGTGCCATCAGTGAGATTGAAACTGGGGTATACGATGAGCAGTTCTTC. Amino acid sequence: CAISEIETGVYDEQFF.

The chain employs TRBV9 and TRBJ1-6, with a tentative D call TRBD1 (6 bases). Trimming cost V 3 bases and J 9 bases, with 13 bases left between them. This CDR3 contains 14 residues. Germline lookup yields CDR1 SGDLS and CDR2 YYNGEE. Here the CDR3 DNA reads TGTGCCAGCAGCGGACAGGTCTCCTCTTCACCCCTCCACTTT. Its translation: CASSGQVSSSPLHF.

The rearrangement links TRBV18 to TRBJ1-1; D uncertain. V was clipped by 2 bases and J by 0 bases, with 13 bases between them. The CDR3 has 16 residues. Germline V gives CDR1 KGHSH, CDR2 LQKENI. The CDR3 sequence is CASSPLALGMNTEAFF. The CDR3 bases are TGTGCCAGCTCACCATTGGCTCTCGGCATGAACACTGAAGCTTTCTTT.

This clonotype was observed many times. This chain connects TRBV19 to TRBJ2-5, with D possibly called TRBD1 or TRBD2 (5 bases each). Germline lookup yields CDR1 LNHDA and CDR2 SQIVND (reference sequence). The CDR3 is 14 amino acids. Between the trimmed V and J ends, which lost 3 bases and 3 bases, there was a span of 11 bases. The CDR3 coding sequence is TGTGCCAGTAGTATTTTGGGGGAAGAAGAGACCCAGTACTTC. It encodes CASSILGEEETQYF.

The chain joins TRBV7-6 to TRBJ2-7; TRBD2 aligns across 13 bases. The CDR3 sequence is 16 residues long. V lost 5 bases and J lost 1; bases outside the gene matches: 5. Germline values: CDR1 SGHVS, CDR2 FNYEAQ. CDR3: CASSPGLAGESYEQYF. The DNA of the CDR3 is TGTGCCAGCAGCCCCGGACTAGCGGGGGAATCCTACGAGCAGTACTTC. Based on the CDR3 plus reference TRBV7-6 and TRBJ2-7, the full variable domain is GAGVSQSPRYKVTKRGQDVALRCDPISGHVSLYWYRQALGQGPEFLTYFNYEAQQDKSGLPNDRFSAERPEGSISTLTIQRTEQRDSAMYRCASSPGLAGESYEQYFGPGTRLTVT.

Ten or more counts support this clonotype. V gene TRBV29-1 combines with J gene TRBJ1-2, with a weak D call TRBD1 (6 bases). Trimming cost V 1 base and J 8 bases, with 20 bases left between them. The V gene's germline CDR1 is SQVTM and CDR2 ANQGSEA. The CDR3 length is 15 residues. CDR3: CSVEGEGEGVWGYTF. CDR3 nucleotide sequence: TGCAGCGTTGAAGGCGAGGGGGAGGGGGTTTGGGGCTACACCTTC. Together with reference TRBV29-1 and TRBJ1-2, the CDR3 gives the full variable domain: SAVISQKPSRDICQRGTSLTIQCQVDSQVTMMFWYRQQPGQSLTLIATANQGSEATYESGFVIDKFPISRPNLTFSTLTVSNMSPEDSSIYLCSVEGEGEGVWGYTFGSGTRLTVV.